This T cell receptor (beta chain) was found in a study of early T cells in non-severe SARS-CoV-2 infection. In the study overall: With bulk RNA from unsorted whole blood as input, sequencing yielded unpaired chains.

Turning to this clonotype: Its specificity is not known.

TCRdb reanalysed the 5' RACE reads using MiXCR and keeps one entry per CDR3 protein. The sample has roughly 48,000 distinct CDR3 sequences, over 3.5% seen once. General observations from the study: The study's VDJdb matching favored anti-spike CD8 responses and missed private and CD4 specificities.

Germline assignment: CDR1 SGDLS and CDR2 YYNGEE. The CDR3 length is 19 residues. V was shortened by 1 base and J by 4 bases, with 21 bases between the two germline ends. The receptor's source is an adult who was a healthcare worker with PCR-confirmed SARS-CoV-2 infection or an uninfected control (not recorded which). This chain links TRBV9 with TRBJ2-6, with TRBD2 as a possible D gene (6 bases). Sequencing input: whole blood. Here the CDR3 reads CASSVYGGGTGQGANVLTF. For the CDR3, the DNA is TGTGCCAGCAGCGTATATGGCGGAGGGACCGGGCAGGGGGCCAACGTCCTGACTTTC.